This TCR beta chain was identified during a study of shared clonotypes between healthy human individuals. Study-wide results and caveats: Only a few donors were included, so the genetic and exposure-history diversity represented was limited.

The CDR3 runs 14 residues. Germline CDR1 reads SNHLY; CDR2 reads FYNNEI. The V end was cut by 4 bases, the J end by 7 bases, with 13 bases between. This clone was picked up one time. Its cognate antigen is unknown. In replicate PCRs of unsorted PBMC, 250 to 350 ng DNA, around 30,000 T cell genomes, was used. Ten immunoSEQ deep assay plates were used to sequence the DNA of unsorted PBMCs. The repertoire was sequenced with immunoSEQ multiplex PCR; TCRdb's copy has only in-frame clones and lacks some. The repertoire holds roughly 500,000 clones, approximately 81% seen once, with 9.5% to 15% in the top ten.

The receptor's source is a woman between 40 and 55 years old in good health. Some clones in this sample may be carry-over from other donors' samples. The sample taken for sequencing was PBMCs. The rearrangement links TRBV2 to TRBJ1-4; TRBD1 is a possible D gene (5 bases). The CDR3 here is CASSVERGGEKLFF. DNA for the CDR3: TGTGCCAGCAGTGTGGAGCGGGGGGGTGAAAAACTGTTTTTT. The full variable domain, its missing parts supplied by reference TRBV2 and TRBJ1-4, is EPEVTQTPSHQVTQMGQEVILRCVPISNHLYFYWYRQILGQKVEFLVSFYNNEISEKSEIFDDQFSVERPDGSNFTLKIRSTKLEDSAMYFCASSVERGGEKLFFGSGTQLSVL.